This TCR beta chain was identified in a study of blood T cell repertoires in COVID-19. Study overall: Sites across the United States, Italy and Spain contributed samples from acute and convalescent COVID-19. Sources were T cells, B-cell-depleted T cells, or PBMCs; the material itself was cDNA or gDNA.

Germline V gene data show CDR1 as LNHDA and CDR2 as SQIVND (reference sequence). The V gene end was trimmed by 3 bases and the J gene end by 0 bases; junction bases not matched to a gene: 5. This CDR3 has 16 amino acids. As processed by the authors: Amplification of reference gene primers provided the estimated nucleated cell counts. The data were produced by immunoSEQ multiplex PCR, yet TCRdb's version contains in-frame clones alone and is incomplete. V, J and clone size reflect that table, while D and trimming were determined from the DNA. The data contain more than 150,000 clones, about 86% of them singletons.

V is TRBV19 and J is TRBJ2-4; the match to TRBD1 covers 7 bases. This TCR was sampled from a man in his thirties or forties with active or convalescent COVID-19. Specimen: peripheral blood. CDR3 bases: TGTGCCAGTAGTATTACAGGGGCCCTAGCCAAAAACATTCAGTACTTC. Translated, it gives CASSITGALAKNIQYF.